This is a list of T cell receptor beta chains from one sample in a study of Ad26.COV2.S vaccination and SARS-CoV-2 variants. The repertoire was sequenced with immunoSEQ multiplex PCR; TCRdb's copy has only in-frame clones and lacks some. In the table there are about 480,000 clones, around nine tenths of which are singletons. The sample was peripheral blood, taken in a trial of Ad26.COV2.S vaccine versus placebo. These receptors were collected from a person aged 18-65 years who received the Ad26.COV2.S COVID-19 vaccine or a placebo. Both conserved end residues are part of each CDR3. The order of the fields is clone size, D gene, J gene, V gene, CDR3 protein, CDR3 DNA. The D gene is left open where the match is weak. Expanded clones get a size class; other rows say once, few or many, or leave the size out.

>-|-|TRBJ2-3|TRBV5-6
CASSTGLPTDTQYF
TGTGCCAGCAGCACCGGACTTCCTACAGATACGCAGTATTTT
>-|-|TRBJ1-2|TRBV5-1
CASSLSVRGQSELNTF
TGCGCCAGCAGCTTGTCAGTCCGTGGACAGTCGGAGTTGAACACCTTC
>-|TRBD2|TRBJ2-7|TRBV27
CASSFGLAGDEQYF
TGTGCCAGCAGTTTCGGACTAGCGGGAGACGAGCAGTACTTC
>once|TRBD1|TRBJ2-1|TRBV7-2
CASSLGRGRGEQFF
TGTGCCAGCAGCTTAGGCAGGGGGCGCGGGGAGCAGTTCTTC
>few|TRBD2|TRBJ2-7|TRBV7-3
CASSLAPAGGHEQYF
TGTGCCAGCAGCTTAGCCCCGGCGGGGGGCCACGAGCAGTACTTC
>-|TRBD1|TRBJ1-2|TRBV2
CASTPGGTGGRGYTF
TGTGCCAGCACCCCTGGTGGGACAGGGGGTAGAGGCTACACCTTC
>-|TRBD2|TRBJ2-1|TRBV7-2
CASSLVAGVWYEQFF
TGTGCCAGCAGCTTAGTTGCGGGAGTGTGGTATGAGCAGTTCTTC
>-|-|TRBJ2-7|TRBV28
CASMDLWDPRTSYEQYF
TGTGCCAGCATGGACCTCTGGGACCCGCGGACCTCCTACGAGCAGTACTTC
>once|-|TRBJ1-5|TRBV30
CAWSVRKTAGNQPQHF
TGTGCCTGGAGTGTAAGGAAAACGGCCGGCAATCAGCCCCAGCATTTT
>-|-|TRBJ2-1|TRBV19
CASTPLGFRSYNEQFF
TGTGCCAGCACCCCCTTGGGTTTTCGCTCCTACAATGAGCAGTTCTTC
>once|-|TRBJ1-1|TRBV7-9
CASSLLDRYLEAFF
TGTGCCAGCAGCTTACTGGACAGATACCTTGAAGCTTTCTTT
>-|-|TRBJ2-6|TRBV12-3/TRBV12-4
CASSWRRANVLTF
TGTGCCAGCAGTTGGCGCAGGGCCAACGTCCTGACTTTC
>-|TRBD2|TRBJ2-3|TRBV11-2
CASSLRLAGVNTDTQYF
TGTGCCAGCAGCCTGCGACTAGCGGGAGTAAATACAGATACGCAGTATTTT
>-|-|TRBJ2-3|TRBV14
CASSQDRTLSTDTQYF
TGTGCCAGCAGCCAAGATCGGACACTAAGCACAGATACGCAGTATTTT
>-|-|TRBJ1-6|TRBV9
CASSLGGDNSPLHF
TGTGCCAGCAGCCTCGGGGGCGACAATTCACCCCTCCACTTT
>-|TRBD1|TRBJ2-2|TRBV15
CATSQRQGARGTGELFF
TGTGCCACCAGCCAGAGACAGGGGGCGCGGGGCACCGGGGAGCTGTTTTTT
>once|TRBD2|TRBJ2-5|TRBV5-6
CASSYSDAGGGETQYF
TGTGCCAGCAGCTACTCGGATGCGGGAGGGGGAGAGACCCAGTACTTC
>-|-|TRBJ2-7|TRBV30
CAWKQGGMGGYEQYF
TGTGCCTGGAAACAGGGAGGTATGGGGGGCTACGAGCAGTACTTC
>-|-|TRBJ2-6|TRBV10-3
CAISDLLGGTVF
TGTGCCATCAGTGACCTACTAGGCGGGACAGTTTTC
>-|-|TRBJ1-3|TRBV19
CASSIGRTGNTIYF
TGTGCCAGTAGTATCGGCAGAACTGGAAACACCATATATTTT
>-|-|TRBJ1-5|TRBV3-1/TRBV3-2
CASSLTDRKKTNSNQPQHF
TGTGCCAGCAGCCTTACTGACAGGAAGAAAACTAATAGCAATCAGCCCCAGCATTTT
>-|-|TRBJ2-5|TRBV7-6
CASSFVAQETQYF
TGTGCCAGCAGCTTCGTCGCCCAAGAGACCCAGTACTTC
>-|-|TRBJ2-2|TRBV30
CAWSLLGGELFF
TGTGCCTGGAGCCTCCTCGGGGGGGAGCTGTTTTTT
>-|TRBD2|TRBJ2-1|TRBV15
CATSGYSGSAYNEQFF
TGTGCCACCAGCGGATATAGCGGGAGTGCGTACAATGAGCAGTTCTTC
>-|-|TRBJ2-3|TRBV6-5
CASRRRGVGTDTQYF
TGTGCCAGCAGGAGAAGGGGCGTGGGCACAGATACGCAGTATTTT
>once|TRBD1|TRBJ2-5|TRBV29-1
CSVLTGGETQYF
TGCAGCGTCCTTACAGGGGGAGAGACCCAGTACTTC
>once|TRBD2|TRBJ2-1|TRBV11-2
CASSLAPPGGRDNEQFF
TGTGCCAGCAGCTTAGCCCCCCCCGGCGGGAGGGACAATGAGCAGTTCTTC
>-|-|TRBJ2-2|TRBV5-4
CASSPYLAGELFF
TGTGCCAGCAGCCCGTACCTCGCCGGGGAGCTGTTTTTT
>-|TRBD2|TRBJ2-7|TRBV7-2
CASSLVGSGRWGEQYF
TGTGCCAGCAGCTTAGTGGGTAGCGGGAGATGGGGCGAGCAGTACTTC
>-|-|TRBJ2-1|TRBV6-2/TRBV6-3
CASSYMSGLGDNEQFF
TGTGCCAGCAGTTACATGTCGGGACTTGGGGACAATGAGCAGTTCTTC
>-|TRBD1|TRBJ1-4|TRBV5-8
CASSFQGETNEKLFF
TGTGCCAGCAGCTTCCAGGGGGAAACTAATGAAAAACTGTTTTTT
>-|TRBD1|TRBJ1-4|TRBV7-9
CASSRGQGDNEKLFF
TGTGCCAGCAGCCGCGGACAGGGCGACAATGAAAAACTGTTTTTT
>-|TRBD1|TRBJ2-7|TRBV28
CASRGTGPWEQYF
TGTGCCAGCAGAGGGACAGGGCCCTGGGAGCAGTACTTC
>-|TRBD1|TRBJ2-7|TRBV30
CAWSRWTGEQYF
TGTGCCTGGAGTCGGTGGACAGGGGAGCAGTACTTC
>-|TRBD2|TRBJ2-5|TRBV7-2
CASSLAGGSRETQYF
TGTGCCAGCAGCTTAGCCGGCGGGAGTCGGGAGACCCAGTACTTC
>-|TRBD1|TRBJ2-1|TRBV19
CASSMDLSQGGDEQFF
TGTGCCAGTAGTATGGACCTTTCACAGGGGGGCGATGAGCAGTTCTTC
>-|TRBD2|TRBJ2-7|TRBV7-3
CASSPRGSGSRVFEQYF
TGTGCCAGCAGCCCCCGAGGGAGCGGGAGCAGGGTGTTCGAGCAGTACTTC
>-|-|TRBJ2-7|TRBV27
CASSLSQSRQSEQYF
TGTGCCAGCAGTTTGTCTCAATCTAGACAATCCGAGCAGTACTTC
>-|-|TRBJ1-4|TRBV4-1
CASSQDVDEKLFF
TGCGCCAGCAGCCAAGATGTAGACGAAAAACTGTTTTTT
>once|TRBD1|TRBJ1-1|TRBV28
CASRAGTVEAFF
TGTGCCAGCAGGGCCGGGACAGTCGAAGCTTTCTTT
>-|-|TRBJ2-3|TRBV24-1
CATSDPTDTQYF
TGTGCCACCAGTGATCCCACAGATACGCAGTATTTT
>-|-|TRBJ1-2|TRBV7-8
CASSLAGRDYGYTF
TGTGCCAGCAGCTTAGCCGGGCGGGACTATGGCTACACCTTC
>once|-|TRBJ2-7|TRBV24-1
CATSGQGTGGEQYF
TGTGCCACCAGTGGACAGGGCACGGGAGGGGAGCAGTACTTC
>-|TRBD1|TRBJ1-2|TRBV24-1
CATSDRGQVDGYTF
TGTGCCACCAGTGACCGGGGACAGGTAGATGGCTACACCTTC
>-|TRBD1|TRBJ1-2|TRBV7-8
CASRRDRGLGYTF
TGTGCCAGCAGACGGGACAGGGGATTGGGCTACACCTTC
>-|TRBD2|TRBJ2-1|TRBV19
CASSIRTSGRSYNEQFF
TGTGCCAGTAGTATACGGACTAGCGGCCGCTCCTACAATGAGCAGTTCTTC
>-|-|TRBJ2-3|TRBV4-2
CASSQEGGSTDTQYF
TGTGCCAGCAGCCAAGAGGGTGGGAGCACAGATACGCAGTATTTT
>few|TRBD1|TRBJ1-1|TRBV5-1
CASSFTGTGPTEAFF
TGCGCCAGCAGCTTTACCGGGACAGGCCCGACTGAAGCTTTCTTT
>-|-|TRBJ1-5|TRBV29-1
CSAAPGGNQPQHF
TGCAGCGCCGCTCCGGGGGGAAATCAGCCCCAGCATTTT
>few|TRBD2|TRBJ2-2|TRBV24-1
CATSDWTSGALLNTGELFF
TGTGCCACCAGTGATTGGACTAGCGGTGCATTATTGAACACCGGGGAGCTGTTTTTT
>few|-|TRBJ1-3|TRBV7-2
CASSLVRGSGNTIYF
TGTGCCAGCAGCTTAGTTCGGGGCTCTGGAAACACCATATATTTT
>-|-|TRBJ1-5|TRBV18
CASSKDKNQPQHF
TGTGCCAGCTCAAAGGACAAGAATCAGCCCCAGCATTTT
>-|-|TRBJ1-4|TRBV5-1
CASRRRGDEKLFF
TGCGCCAGCAGGCGGCGGGGGGATGAAAAACTGTTTTTT
>-|-|TRBJ1-3|TRBV3-1/TRBV3-2
CASSQVKDFPYTIYF
TGTGCCAGCAGCCAAGTAAAAGACTTCCCCTACACCATATATTTT
>-|TRBD2|TRBJ2-7|TRBV28
CASSLAEGGPVYEQYF
TGTGCCAGCAGTTTAGCGGAGGGAGGGCCCGTCTACGAGCAGTACTTC